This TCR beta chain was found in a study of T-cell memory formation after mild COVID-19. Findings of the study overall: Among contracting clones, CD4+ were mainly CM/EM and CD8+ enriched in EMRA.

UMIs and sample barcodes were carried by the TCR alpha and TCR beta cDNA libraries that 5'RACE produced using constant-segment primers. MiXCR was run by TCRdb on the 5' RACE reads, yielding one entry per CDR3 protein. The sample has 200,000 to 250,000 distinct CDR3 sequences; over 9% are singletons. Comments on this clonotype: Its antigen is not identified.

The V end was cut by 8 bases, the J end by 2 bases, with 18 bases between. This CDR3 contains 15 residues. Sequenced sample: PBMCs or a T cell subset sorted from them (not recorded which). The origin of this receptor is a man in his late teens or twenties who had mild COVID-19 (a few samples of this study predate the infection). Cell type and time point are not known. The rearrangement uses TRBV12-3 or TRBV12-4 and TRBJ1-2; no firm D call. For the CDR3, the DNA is TGTGCCAGCTCCCGGATGGTTGTAGAGAACTATGGCTACACCTTC. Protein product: CASSRMVVENYGYTF.